This passage covers 5 T cell receptor beta chains from one sample sequenced in a study of T cell changes during pregnancy in multiple sclerosis (dated by TCRdb to between 2018 and 2021). Preparation of the library involved the immunoSEQ multiplex PCR assay. As stored in TCRdb, this immuneACCESS dataset retains in-frame rearrangements with V and J assigned. A fraction of the clones does not appear; measured against another copy, unresolved V genes explain less than half of the discrepancy, and the remainder lacks a known reason. Present in this sample are approximately 84,000 clones, approximately 93% of which were seen just once. 0.8% to 1% of the sample is in the top ten clones. The sample in question was peripheral blood, obtained in the second trimester of pregnancy. Every receptor here comes from a female donor in good health, enrolled as a control in a pregnancy study.

The chain uses TRBV7-2 and TRBJ2-3, with a possible D match to TRBD2 (6 bases). Per germline, CDR1 SGHTA and CDR2 FQGNSA. The CDR3 sequence is 15 residues long. V was clipped by 1 base and J by 1 base, with 9 bases between them. Written as DNA, the CDR3 is TGTGCCAGCAGCTTAGAGGGACTTCGCACAGATACGCAGTATTTT. Its protein product is CASSLEGLRTDTQYF.

V gene TRBV5-1 combines with J gene TRBJ2-1, with 9 bases fitting TRBD2. Germline assignment: CDR1 SGHRS and CDR2 YFSETQ. The CDR3 contains 14 residues. J gave up 7 bases and V 7 bases, and 9 bases lay outside the gene matches. Written as DNA, the CDR3 is TGCGCCAGCGGCGACTCAGCGGGAGGTAATGAGCAGTTCTTC. Protein sequence: CASGDSAGGNEQFF.

The V call is TRBV23-1, the J call TRBJ1-3; perhaps TRBD1 as D (6 bases). TRBV23-1 is an open reading frame, and its role is uncertain. This CDR3 contains 17 residues. Trimming left V 2 bases short and J 0 bases short, with 14 bases between. The CDR3 DNA sequence: TGCGCCAGCAGTCAACTCCACAGGGCCCTCTCTGGAAACACCATATATTTT. Translating it yields CASSQLHRALSGNTIYF.

V is TRBV5-6 and J is TRBJ2-3; 11 positions match TRBD2. Germline trimming cut 4 bases from V and 6 bases from J; bases unmatched to any gene: 13. Germline CDR1 reads SGHDT; CDR2 reads YYEEEE. CDR3 size: 17 residues. The CDR3 nucleotides are TGTGCCAGCAGCGGGGGGACCCCGGGACTAGCGGCGGATACGCAGTATTTT. This codes for CASSGGTPGLAADTQYF.

The chain has TRBV14 and TRBJ2-5, with 8 bases lining up with TRBD2. This CDR3 spans 14 amino acids. The junction had 1 base not matched to a gene; V was cut back by 2 bases and J by 2 bases. Germline-derived CDR1 and CDR2 are SGHDN and FVKESK. The CDR3 sequence: CASSQLAGQETQYF. Written as DNA, the CDR3 is TGTGCCAGCAGCCAACTAGCGGGTCAAGAGACCCAGTACTTC.